The 29 T cell receptor beta chains presented below share a single source sample, sequenced in a study of regulatory T cells in long-lasting Graves disease. Time point here: newly diagnosed GD, antithyroid drugs for less than 3 months. Scientists built the TCR library using RNA that was extracted from PBMCs. Library construction for TCR beta used iRepertoire HTBI primers and Arm-PCR of CDR3 regions. Each CDR3 protein is one row after TCRdb ran MiXCR on the multiplex PCR reads. The sample lists about half a million distinct CDR3 sequences, about 12% occurring once. This sample also appeared in a second study, on T cells in Graves' hyperthyroidism and ophthalmopathy.

The sequences come from peripheral blood mononuclear cells (PBMCs), collected at new diagnosis, from a patient treated with antithyroid drugs. The receptors derive from a woman aged 25 to 45 with Graves disease.

This clonotype was observed many times. The chain couples TRBV19 to TRBJ1-1; TRBD1 agrees at 9 bases. Germline lookup yields CDR1 LNHDA and CDR2 SQIVND (reference sequence). V lost 5 bases and J lost 2; bases outside the gene matches: 12. The CDR3 extends over 17 amino acids. CDR3 residues: CASSPRGTGRANTEAFF. In DNA, the CDR3 is TGTGCCAGTAGTCCTCGAGGGACAGGGAGGGCTAACACTGAAGCTTTCTTT.

The V call is TRBV7-9, the J call TRBJ1-1; D is possibly TRBD1 (6 bases). CDR1 and CDR2 (germline): SEHNR, FQNEAQ (reference sequence). V lost 5 bases, J lost 4 bases, and 17 bases lay in between. CDR3 length equals 15 residues. CDR3 in DNA: TGTGCCAGCAGCCTCTATCGGGGGGCCGGCACTGAAGCTTTCTTT. Translation gives CASSLYRGAGTEAFF.

This clonotype was counted ten times or more. This chain joins TRBV4-1 and TRBJ2-5, with D perhaps TRBD2 (6 bases). V was pared by 6 bases and J by 4 bases, with 18 bases between. The CDR3 covers 15 residues. Germline V gene data show CDR1 as MGHRA and CDR2 as YSYEKL. In DNA form, the CDR3 reads TGCGCCAGCAGTCACGACGGGAGAGTAGGAGAGACCCAGTACTTC. Translation: CASSHDGRVGETQYF.

With regard to this clonotype: A read error may explain this, as a much larger clone is one base away. This chain joins TRBV11-2 and TRBJ2-7; D remains ambiguous. The CDR3 runs to 14 residues. The germline V gene has CDR1 SGHAT and CDR2 FQNNGV. For the CDR3, the DNA is TGTGCCAGCAGCTTAATTACGTTATCCTACGAGCATTACTTC. Encoded protein: CASSLITLSYEHYF.

This clonotype came up many times. This sequence joins TRBV7-8 and TRBJ2-7, with D hard to call. Trimming cost V 0 bases and J 3 bases, with 12 bases left between them. The germline V gene has CDR1 SGHVS and CDR2 FQNEAQ. This CDR3 spans 15 amino acids. Here the CDR3 DNA reads TGTGCCAGCAGCTTAGCAGTCCACGACGGCTACGAGCAGTACTTC. Residues: CASSLAVHDGYEQYF.

Ten or more counts support this clonotype. The V and J genes are TRBV7-9 and TRBJ2-5; weak D call: TRBD2 (6 bases). Germline V gene lookup returns CDR1 SEHNR and CDR2 FQNEAQ (reference sequence). Trimming cost V 4 bases and J 5 bases, with 23 bases left between them. The CDR3 has 17 residues. Here the CDR3 DNA reads TGTGCCAGCAGCTCTCACTTCCCGGCGGGCGGGGTGGAGACCCAGTACTTC. It is translated as CASSSHFPAGGVETQYF.

This clonotype showed up many times. The chain uses TRBV6-5 and TRBJ1-5; TRBD1 aligns across 12 bases. The trim removed 4 bases at V and 1 base at J, leaving 11 bases unmatched. This CDR3 region has 19 residues. Germline assignment: CDR1 MNHEY and CDR2 SVGAGI. In DNA, the CDR3 is TGTGCCAGCAGTTTTTCCCTGGGGGACAGGGGGCGAAGCAATCAGCCCCAGCATTTT. It encodes CASSFSLGDRGRSNQPQHF.

This chain joins TRBV20-1 and TRBJ2-3; D remains unclear. There are 14 residues in the CDR3. Trimming stripped 2 bases from V and 6 bases from J, with 15 bases between. Germline V gives CDR1 DFQATT, CDR2 SNEGSKA (reference sequence). CDR3 coding DNA: TGCAGTGCTAGATCCCCTGGCCCCCGCGATACGCAGTATTTT. Protein: CSARSPGPRDTQYF.

This clonotype was recorded many times. This chain joins TRBV12-3 or TRBV12-4 and TRBJ2-7, with D possibly TRBD1 on 6 matching bases. The CDR3 loop spans 13 amino acids. V was trimmed by 8 bases and J by 1 base, leaving 12 bases between them. CDR3 protein: CASGGQNSYEQYF. The CDR3, as DNA: TGTGCCAGCGGAGGACAGAATTCCTACGAGCAGTACTTC.

V is TRBV4-1 and J is TRBJ2-3; 9 bases align to TRBD1. The junction had 6 bases not matched to a gene; V was cut back by 4 bases and J by 1 base. The CDR3 has 16 residues. Germline CDR1 is MGHRA and CDR2 is YSYEKL. Written as DNA, the CDR3 is TGCGCCAGCAGCCCCCGGGACAGGGTACGCACAGATACGCAGTATTTT. This codes for CASSPRDRVRTDTQYF.

The V gene is TRBV5-1, the J gene TRBJ2-1; a weak D match, TRBD2 (6 bases). The V end was cut by 8 bases, the J end by 9 bases, with 24 bases between. This CDR3 comprises 15 residues. Germline loops: CDR1 SGHRS, CDR2 YFSETQ. In DNA, the CDR3 is TGCGCCAGTTCTAAGGCGGGAACTCCTCCGACTGAGCAGTTCTTC. Translation: CASSKAGTPPTEQFF.

This clonotype was observed at least ten times. The V call is TRBV2, the J call TRBJ1-5; D possibly corresponds to TRBD1 (6 bases). This CDR3 is built from 14 residues. Trimming stripped 2 bases from V and 5 bases from J, with 10 bases between. Germline V gives CDR1 SNHLY, CDR2 FYNNEI. CDR3 residues: CASSERGDHQPQHF. As DNA, the CDR3 is TGTGCCAGCAGTGAAAGGGGGGACCATCAGCCCCAGCATTTT.

Many counts were recorded for this clonotype. The chain recombines TRBV19 with TRBJ1-1; no definite D call. The CDR3 runs 14 residues. Germline V CDR1 and CDR2: LNHDA, SQIVND (reference sequence). V dropped 1 base and J dropped 5 bases, with 11 bases sitting between them. CDR3 loop: CASSIGGLGTEAFF. As DNA, the CDR3 is TGTGCCAGTAGTATAGGCGGGTTGGGGACTGAAGCTTTCTTT.

This clonotype occurred many times. The chain links TRBV28 to TRBJ1-4; the D is unclear. V lost 4 bases to trimming and J lost 0 bases, with 12 bases between them. CDR3 length: 16 amino acids. Germline V lookup: CDR1 MDHEN, CDR2 SYDVKM. This CDR3 is CASSSPRDPTNEKLFF. DNA of the CDR3: TGTGCCAGCAGTTCACCTCGGGATCCAACTAATGAAAAACTGTTTTTT.

This clonotype was detected only a few times. The chain has TRBV13 and TRBJ2-5; 9 bases match TRBD1. Germline trimming cut 8 bases from V and 1 base from J; bases unmatched to any gene: 5. This CDR3 spans 14 amino acids. Germline V gene data show CDR1 as PRHDT and CDR2 as FYEKMQ (reference sequence). CDR3 amino acids: CASSDRGLQETQYF. The CDR3 DNA follows: TGTGCCAGCTCGGACAGGGGTCTCCAAGAGACCCAGTACTTC.

CDR3 in amino acids: CASSIYAGATEAFF. The CDR3 DNA reads as TGTGCCAGTAGTATATACGCGGGGGCGACTGAAGCTTTCTTT. The chain has TRBV19 and TRBJ1-1; perhaps TRBD1 as D (6 bases). With 2 bases removed from V and 5 bases from J, the gap between germline ends came to 12 bases. Germline V gene lookup returns CDR1 LNHDA and CDR2 SQIVND (reference sequence). The CDR3 contains 14 residues.

This clonotype was counted ten times or more. The V call is TRBV7-2, the J call TRBJ2-1; tentative D call: TRBD2 (5 bases). The CDR3 has 14 amino acids. The germline CDR1 and CDR2 sequences are SGHTA and FQGNSA. With 1 base removed from V and 6 bases from J, the gap between germline ends came to 10 bases. CDR3 coding DNA: TGTGCCAGCAGCTTAGGACTACCCCTCAATGAGCAGTTCTTC. It is translated as CASSLGLPLNEQFF.

Ten or more counts support this clonotype. The J gene is TRBJ1-4, the V gene TRBV11-1; D gene unclear. The CDR3 has 14 residues. Germline V gene sequence: CDR1 SGHAT, CDR2 FQDESV (reference sequence). The V end was cut by 5 bases, the J end by 8 bases, with 15 bases between. Here the CDR3 reads CASSQGPVGEKLFF. The CDR3 coding sequence is TGTGCCAGCAGCCAAGGACCGGTAGGAGAAAAACTGTTTTTT.

This chain uses TRBV5-6 with TRBJ2-7; 13 bases agree with TRBD2. This CDR3 is 15 amino acids long. Looked up from germline, CDR1 is SGHDT and CDR2 is YYEEEE. V shed 3 bases and J 5 bases; nucleotides not matched to a gene: 5. CDR3 region: CASSWGLAGWDEQYF. The CDR3 region has the DNA TGTGCCAGCAGCTGGGGACTAGCGGGATGGGACGAGCAGTACTTC.

The rearrangement joins TRBV7-9 to TRBJ1-2, with TRBD1 as a possible D gene (5 bases). V dropped 8 bases and J dropped 7 bases, with 8 bases sitting between them. Germline values: CDR1 SEHNR, CDR2 FQNEAQ (reference sequence). This CDR3 spans 10 amino acids. The CDR3 nucleotides are TGTGCCAGCGCAGGGATTGGCTACACCTTC. This codes for CASAGIGYTF.

At least ten counts were recorded for this clonotype. The chain couples TRBV28 to TRBJ1-2, with a tentative D call TRBD1 (6 bases). Germline V gene sequence: CDR1 MDHEN, CDR2 SYDVKM. Trimming cost V 2 bases and J 5 bases, with 12 bases left between them. This CDR3 has 14 residues. CDR3: CASSLAGRGYGYTF. CDR3 DNA: TGTGCCAGCAGTTTAGCGGGCAGGGGATATGGCTACACCTTC.

This clonotype was observed at least ten times. The chain carries TRBV24-1 and TRBJ2-5, with D perhaps TRBD2 (6 bases). Per the germline V gene, CDR1 is KGHDR and CDR2 is SFDVKD. The V end lost 6 bases, the J end lost 4 bases, and 17 bases lay between the germline ends. The CDR3 consists of 15 residues. The CDR3 protein is CATSLRGMGGETQYF. The CDR3 nucleotides are TGTGCCACCAGTCTCCGCGGGATGGGGGGAGAGACCCAGTACTTC.

Note on this clonotype: The junction departs from the called germline gene at one end, perhaps through a read error. CDR3 nucleotides: TGTGCCAGCGGTTTAGAGGGGGCGCGGGGCGAGCAGTACTTC. Its translation is CASGLEGARGEQYF. The chain uses TRBV27 and TRBJ2-7, with a weak D call TRBD1 (7 bases). CDR3 length equals 14 residues. In germline, CDR1 is MNHEY, CDR2 SMNVEV (reference sequence).

The table lists this clonotype with a few counts. The V call is TRBV19, the J call TRBJ2-1; unclear D gene. This CDR3 is built from 15 residues. Germline values: CDR1 LNHDA, CDR2 SQIVND (reference sequence). V was clipped by 3 bases and J by 2 bases, with 11 bases between them. This CDR3 reads CASSMGFSPYNEQFF. For the CDR3, the DNA is TGTGCCAGTAGTATGGGCTTTAGCCCCTACAATGAGCAGTTCTTC.

This chain uses TRBV10-3 with TRBJ1-2, with 8 bases that match TRBD1. The CDR3 covers 16 residues. V lost 4 bases and J lost 4; bases outside the gene matches: 11. In germline, CDR1 is ENHRY, CDR2 SYGVKD. DNA for the CDR3: TGTGCCATCAGTGCGTACCTGACAGGGGCTTCCTATGGCTACACCTTC. Translation: CAISAYLTGASYGYTF.

This clonotype turned up a few times. V usage is TRBV2 and J usage is TRBJ1-5; TRBD1 aligns across 9 bases. The CDR3 is 14 residues long. CDR1 is SNHLY and CDR2 is FYNNEI in the germline V gene. V was pared by 5 bases and J by 8 bases, with 7 bases of the junction left unmatched. The CDR3 coding sequence is TGTGCCAGCAGTTTACAGGGGGCGAGGGAGCCCCAGCATTTT. Protein: CASSLQGAREPQHF.

The chain uses TRBV7-8 and TRBJ2-1; 8 bases agree with TRBD2. This CDR3 spans 18 amino acids. Germline V gene lookup returns CDR1 SGHVS and CDR2 FQNEAQ. Trimming at V came to 5 bases and at J to 5 bases, leaving 17 bases not matched to a gene. In DNA form, the CDR3 reads TGTGCCAGCAGCCAAACGTGGTCCGGCGGGAGGCTCCACAATGAGCAGTTCTTC. Its translation: CASSQTWSGGRLHNEQFF.

The rearrangement joins TRBV4-1 to TRBJ2-5; D possibly corresponds to TRBD2 (6 bases). The CDR3 runs 15 residues. Trimming took off 6 bases at V and 0 bases at J, with 14 bases between the two ends. Germline V CDR1 and CDR2: MGHRA, YSYEKL. The CDR3 spells CASSPGGSDQETQYF. Written as DNA, the CDR3 is TGCGCCAGCAGTCCTGGAGGGAGCGACCAAGAGACCCAGTACTTC.

This clonotype was seen many times. The chain employs TRBV2 and TRBJ2-7; D gene uncertain. The V gene lost 4 bases and the J gene lost 3 bases, with 7 bases spanning the gap. The germline gives CDR1 SNHLY, CDR2 FYNNEI. The CDR3 length is 12 residues. In DNA, the CDR3 is TGTGCCAGCAGTGTTATCAGCTACGAGCAGTACTTC. As protein: CASSVISYEQYF. Full variable domain (outside the CDR3, taken from reference TRBV2 and TRBJ2-7): EPEVTQTPSHQVTQMGQEVILRCVPISNHLYFYWYRQILGQKVEFLVSFYNNEISEKSEIFDDQFSVERPDGSNFTLKIRSTKLEDSAMYFCASSVISYEQYFGPGTRLTVT.